This note documents a single T cell receptor (beta chain) sequence. Antigen unknown. Trimming removed 4 bases from V and 5 bases from J, with 15 bases in between. Germline CDR1 reads SEHNR; CDR2 reads FQNEAQ (reference sequence). The CDR3 consists of 14 residues. Some clones are missing from TCRdb's copy, which holds only in-frame ones; the method was immunoSEQ multiplex PCR. The sample has about 6,400 clones; more than 95% are singletons. The data were obtained in a study of T cells after posttransplantation cyclophosphamide. On the day of bone marrow donation, the related graft donor provided peripheral blood. General study points: TRB overlap between skin or GI tissue T cells and blood was limited. Donor CD8+ memory clones often dominated recipient blood repertoires at later times.

This chain links TRBV7-9 with TRBJ2-7; a weak D match, TRBD2 (6 bases). This sequence was found in a woman aged 25 to 39 in good health and a related stem cell transplant donor. What was sequenced was naive CD8+ T cells sorted from PBMCs. In DNA form, the CDR3 reads TGTGCCAGCAGCTCCGCGGCGGGGTTCCACGAGCAGTACTTC. It translates to CASSSAAGFHEQYF.